The clone carrying this T cell receptor (beta chain) was seen more than once but under ten times. Its antigen is unidentified. The data were taken from a study of blood T cells in healthy people across ages. Findings and limits, study-wide: Correlation between TCR beta diversity and naive T cell percentage was strong. Older age coincided with a roughly linear decline in TCR beta diversity per million T cells.

A second PCR, run for about 7 to 11 cycles, used a sample-barcoded 5' primer plus a J-beta primer mix. Individual samples furnished no less than 2.5 million CDR3-containing paired-end reads apiece. In TCRdb, the 5' RACE reads were re-called with MiXCR into one record per CDR3 protein. The sample shows roughly 900,000 distinct CDR3 sequences, roughly 43% of them seen only once. V lost 4 bases, J lost 9 bases, and 14 bases lay in between. The germline V gene has CDR1 SGHRS and CDR2 YFSETQ. The CDR3 totals 13 residues. This chain uses TRBV5-1 with TRBJ2-1; D not resolved. This clonotype originated in a young man in good health. Material for sequencing was blood. This CDR3 reads CASSPTPQFEQFF. In DNA form, the CDR3 reads TGCGCCAGCAGCCCGACCCCCCAATTTGAGCAGTTCTTC.